The next 20 T cell receptor beta chains were all read from a single sample in a study of response to subunit inactivated influenza vaccine. Each CDR3 protein gets one entry after TCRdb re-called the RT-PCR reads with MiXCR. The data hold about 800,000 distinct CDR3 sequences, with about 20% observed a single time. The sample here was PBMCs from blood, taken about 5 days after vaccination. The receptors come from a man between 45 and 60 years old who received an inactivated influenza vaccine.

At least ten counts were recorded for this clonotype. The chain carries TRBV28 and TRBJ2-1, with D perhaps matching TRBD1 (6 bases). In germline, CDR1 is MDHEN, CDR2 SYDVKM. V was cut by 6 bases and J by 6 bases, with 12 bases left in between. The CDR3 runs 13 residues. The CDR3 loop reads CASRLDSINEQFF. The CDR3 DNA is TGTGCCAGCAGGTTGGACAGCATCAATGAGCAGTTCTTC. Full variable domain (missing parts from reference TRBV28 and TRBJ2-1): DVKVTQSSRYLVKRTGEKVFLECVQDMDHENMFWYRQDPGLGLRLIYFSYDVKMKEKGDIPEGYSVSREKKERFSLILESASTNQTSMYLCASRLDSINEQFFGPGTRLTVL.

The genes are TRBV6-2 or TRBV6-3 and TRBJ1-2; 7 bases fit TRBD1. The CDR3 totals 16 residues. J lost 3 bases, V lost 0 bases, and 7 bases had no gene match. Per the germline V gene, CDR1 is MNHEY and CDR2 is SVGEGT. The CDR3 sequence is CASSYSWTGVDYGYTF. The CDR3 region has the DNA TGTGCCAGCAGTTACTCTTGGACAGGAGTGGACTATGGCTACACCTTC.

This clonotype has ten or more counts. The chain combines TRBV11-2 with TRBJ2-7, with D unclear. The germline V gene has CDR1 SGHAT and CDR2 FQNNGV. The CDR3 contains 13 residues. V lost 1 base, J lost 2 bases, and 6 bases lay in between. The CDR3 here is CASSLAPAYEQYF. CDR3 coding DNA: TGTGCCAGCAGCTTAGCTCCGGCCTACGAGCAGTACTTC.

This clonotype showed up just once. The genes are TRBV7-2 and TRBJ2-5; maybe TRBD1 (5 bases). V was pared by 3 bases and J by 4 bases, with 15 bases between. Germline V gene lookup returns CDR1 SGHTA and CDR2 FQGNSA. The CDR3 has 15 residues. The CDR3 region has the DNA TGTGCCAGCAGCTTCAGGGTCGGGTCTGGAGAGACCCAGTACTTC. Encoded protein: CASSFRVGSGETQYF.

V and J are TRBV28 and TRBJ2-2; no definite D call. CDR1 is MDHEN, CDR2 SYDVKM, per germline. The V end was cut by 2 bases, the J end by 5 bases, with 12 bases between. This CDR3 contains 15 residues. The CDR3 region has the DNA TGTGCCAGCAGTTTACGGACCTTCTTAACCGGGGAGCTGTTTTTT. This encodes CASSLRTFLTGELFF.

The rearrangement uses TRBV2 and TRBJ1-1; TRBD1 might be the D (5 bases). The CDR3 extends over 14 amino acids. Germline-derived CDR1 and CDR2 are SNHLY and FYNNEI. Trimming shortened V by 4 bases and J by 5 bases, and 14 bases separated the two germline ends. This CDR3 is CASSVSRVRTEAFF. DNA for the CDR3: TGTGCCAGCAGTGTAAGCAGGGTAAGGACTGAAGCTTTCTTT.

This clonotype was seen only a few times. This chain uses TRBV6-2 or TRBV6-3 with TRBJ2-5; D may be TRBD1 or TRBD2 (5 bases each). This CDR3 comprises 16 residues. Per the germline V gene, CDR1 is MNHEY and CDR2 is SVGEGT. V was cut by 5 bases and J by 1 base, with 17 bases left in between. The chain's CDR3 is CASSRRGRVVQETQYF. The CDR3 coding sequence is TGTGCCAGCAGTCGTCGGGGCAGGGTGGTCCAAGAGACCCAGTACTTC.

V gene TRBV9 combines with J gene TRBJ2-1; 10 bases line up with TRBD2. The CDR3 spans 15 residues. CDR1 and CDR2 (germline): SGDLS, YYNGEE. Unmatched junction bases numbered 4, after V lost 0 bases and J lost 7 bases. CDR3 in amino acids: CASSVDPSGSNEQFF. The CDR3 bases are TGTGCCAGCAGCGTAGATCCTAGCGGGAGTAATGAGCAGTTCTTC.

The V gene is TRBV24-1, the J gene TRBJ2-3; D is perhaps TRBD1 or TRBD2 (5 bases each). In germline, CDR1 is KGHDR, CDR2 SFDVKD. The CDR3 runs to 16 residues. Trimming shortened V by 2 bases and J by 0 bases, and 11 bases separated the two germline ends. The CDR3 loop reads CATSDSAWGSTDTQYF. The CDR3 region has the DNA TGTGCCACCAGTGATTCCGCGTGGGGGAGCACAGATACGCAGTATTTT.

This clonotype was picked up a small number of times. The chain joins TRBV6-1 to TRBJ2-7, with 9 positions matching TRBD1. V lost 7 bases to trimming and J lost 3 bases; unmatched junction nucleotides: 13. Germline assignment: CDR1 MNHNS and CDR2 SASEGT. There are 16 residues in the CDR3. The CDR3 region is CASTDRDRASHYEQYF. The CDR3 coding sequence is TGTGCCAGCACCGACCGGGACAGGGCATCCCACTACGAGCAGTACTTC.

This clonotype has just a few counts. This sequence joins TRBV5-1 and TRBJ2-5, with D perhaps matching TRBD1 or TRBD2 (5 bases each). The CDR3 runs to 14 residues. V was shortened by 3 bases and J by 6 bases, with 15 bases between the two germline ends. Germline V gives CDR1 SGHRS, CDR2 YFSETQ. CDR3 loop: CASSSEAGRKTQYF. The CDR3 DNA is TGCGCCAGCAGCTCGGAGGCAGGGCGTAAGACCCAGTACTTC.

The J gene is TRBJ2-1, the V gene TRBV9, with 10 bases fitting TRBD2. V lost 0 bases to trimming and J lost 7 bases; unmatched junction nucleotides: 4. The CDR3 length is 15 residues. Germline V gene sequence: CDR1 SGDLS, CDR2 YYNGEE. The CDR3 nucleotides are TGTGCCAGCAGCGTAGAAAGCGGGAGGGGTAATGAGCAGTTCTTC. It yields the protein CASSVESGRGNEQFF.

The chain couples TRBV20-1 to TRBJ2-2; possibly TRBD2 for D (6 bases). The germline V gene encodes CDR1 DFQATT and CDR2 SNEGSKA (reference sequence). Trimming cost V 3 bases and J 1 base, with 12 bases left between them. The CDR3 totals 15 residues. CDR3 region: CSASRLAQNTGELFF. CDR3 sequence (DNA): TGCAGTGCTAGCCGGCTAGCGCAGAACACCGGGGAGCTGTTTTTT.

The CDR3 bases are TGCAGTGCTATAGAGGGTTTCACCGGGGAGCTGTTTTTT. Protein: CSAIEGFTGELFF. The V gene is TRBV20-1, the J gene TRBJ2-2; possible D gene TRBD2, 5 bases. Trimming stripped 4 bases from V and 4 bases from J, with 10 bases between. Germline lookup yields CDR1 DFQATT and CDR2 SNEGSKA (reference sequence). This CDR3 is 13 amino acids long.

In its sample, this clonotype was seen many times. The V and J genes are TRBV7-2 and TRBJ2-5, with 8 bases aligning to TRBD2. This CDR3 is built from 15 residues. Germline V lookup: CDR1 SGHTA, CDR2 FQGNSA. Germline trimming cut 1 base from V and 5 bases from J; bases unmatched to any gene: 6. In nucleotides, the CDR3 is TGTGCCAGCAGCTTAGTAAGCGGGAGAAGGGAGACCCAGTACTTC. This encodes CASSLVSGRRETQYF.

This clonotype was recorded a few times. CDR3 DNA sequence: TGTGCCAGCAGCCTCCCCAAAAGCGGGAGGGTGAATGAGCAGTTCTTC. Translated, it gives CASSLPKSGRVNEQFF. This sequence joins TRBV5-5 and TRBJ2-1; 10 nucleotides match TRBD2. The V gene's germline CDR1 is SGHKS and CDR2 YYEKEE (reference sequence). V lost 4 bases to trimming and J lost 7 bases; unmatched junction nucleotides: 11. The CDR3 sequence is 16 residues long.

The V and J genes are TRBV11-2 and TRBJ1-2; weak D call: TRBD1 (6 bases). V dropped 3 bases and J dropped 3 bases, with 11 bases sitting between them. CDR1 and CDR2 (germline): SGHAT, FQNNGV. The CDR3 consists of 14 residues. DNA for the CDR3: TGTGCCAGCAGCTTCCGGGACACCTACTATGGCTACACCTTC. The encoded protein is CASSFRDTYYGYTF.

The genes are TRBV7-8 and TRBJ1-1; the match to TRBD1 covers 8 bases. The V gene end was trimmed by 5 bases and the J gene end by 5 bases; junction bases not matched to a gene: 4. The CDR3 spans 13 residues. Germline V gene sequence: CDR1 SGHVS, CDR2 FQNEAQ. The CDR3 region is CASSTGTGTEAFF. The CDR3 region has the DNA TGTGCCAGCAGCACCGGGACAGGTACTGAAGCTTTCTTT.

The chain uses TRBV7-9 and TRBJ2-7; possibly TRBD1 or TRBD2 for D (5 bases each). The germline CDR1 and CDR2 sequences are SEHNR and FQNEAQ (reference sequence). V lost 5 bases to trimming and J lost 6 bases, with 17 bases between them. There are 14 residues in the CDR3. The CDR3 is CASSTGTVASEQYF. The CDR3 bases are TGTGCCAGCAGCACCGGGACGGTGGCCTCCGAGCAGTACTTC.

The CDR3 protein is CSATDRATSTDTQYF. The CDR3, as DNA: TGCAGTGCGACCGACAGGGCAACTAGCACAGATACGCAGTATTTT. The chain uses TRBV20-1 and TRBJ2-3; 7 positions match TRBD1. J lost 0 bases, V lost 6 bases, and 9 bases had no gene match. The CDR3 sequence is 15 residues long. Germline values: CDR1 DFQATT, CDR2 SNEGSKA (reference sequence).